Following are 8 T cell receptor beta chains from one sample sequenced in a study of regulatory T cells in long-lasting Graves disease. According to the study, TCR beta libraries were built with iRepertoire HTBI primers and CDR3-region Arm-PCR. Each CDR3 protein is one row after TCRdb ran MiXCR on the multiplex PCR reads. The sample has hundreds of thousands of distinct CDR3 sequences; approximately 31% are singletons. Time point described: persistent/refractory GD, antithyroid drugs over 5 years with positive TRAb. The TCR library was made from RNA that had been extracted from PBMCs in TRIzol. The specimen comprised peripheral blood mononuclear cells (PBMCs), sampled when the disease was refractory, from a patient treated with antithyroid drugs. The receptors originated from a female donor with Graves disease.

The rearrangement links TRBV29-1 to TRBJ1-2, with no clear D. Trimming stripped 4 bases from V and 1 base from J, with 7 bases between. Germline CDR1 is SQVTM and CDR2 is ANQGSEA. There are 12 residues in the CDR3. CDR3 coding DNA: TGCAGCGTTGTGGGGAATAACTATGGCTACACCTTC. Protein product: CSVVGNNYGYTF.

This clonotype was seen only a few times. The CDR3 loop is CSASLRAPYEQYF. DNA for the CDR3: TGCAGTGCTAGTCTACGGGCACCGTACGAGCAGTACTTC. The chain uses TRBV20-1 and TRBJ2-7, with no clear D. The CDR3 loop spans 13 amino acids. V dropped 3 bases and J dropped 4 bases, with 13 bases sitting between them. Germline loops: CDR1 DFQATT, CDR2 SNEGSKA (reference sequence).

This clonotype was observed a single time. Just one base apart from a much larger clone, this may be a read error. The gene calls are TRBV2 and TRBJ1-5; the D gene is possibly TRBD1 (5 bases). The germline V gene encodes CDR1 SNHLY and CDR2 FYNNEI. V gave up 1 base and J gave up 9 bases, with 13 bases separating them. The CDR3 has 14 residues. CDR3 coding DNA: TGTGCCAGCAGTGAAGGGGGGGGATTCCGGCCCCAGCATTTT. Translating it yields CASSEGGGFRPQHF.

The rearrangement uses TRBV3-1 and TRBJ1-4; no definite D call. From germline, CDR1 is LGHDT and CDR2 YNNKEL (reference sequence). V shed 1 base and J shed 11 bases, with 14 bases lying between them. This CDR3 contains 14 residues. The CDR3 loop is CASSQAGEKDKLFF. The CDR3 DNA reads TGTGCCAGCAGCCAAGCCGGTGAAAAGGACAAACTGTTTTTT.

There are many counts of this clonotype. V usage is TRBV2 and J usage is TRBJ1-1; D is uncertain. Germline V lookup: CDR1 SNHLY, CDR2 FYNNEI. The germline V and J ends were trimmed by 11 bases and 5 bases, with 18 bases remaining between them. CDR3 length: 13 residues. Written as DNA, the CDR3 is TGTGCCGGAACGGCCAGTTTGGGGACTGAAGCTTTCTTT. It yields the protein CAGTASLGTEAFF.

J is TRBJ1-1 and V is TRBV6-2 or TRBV6-3; D may be TRBD1 (5 bases). Trimming took 6 bases from V and 5 from J, leaving 16 bases between them. There are 14 residues in the CDR3. The germline V gene has CDR1 MNHEY and CDR2 SVGEGT. CDR3 region: CASSPPSRATEAFF. The CDR3 nucleotides read TGTGCCAGCAGCCCACCTAGCAGGGCGACTGAAGCTTTCTTT.

At least ten counts were recorded for this clonotype. CDR3 region: CASSGGQGYGYTF. The CDR3 DNA sequence: TGTGCCAGCAGTGGGGGACAGGGATATGGCTACACCTTC. The genes are TRBV28 and TRBJ1-2, with TRBD1 identical over 9 bases. V shed 5 bases and J 5 bases; nucleotides not matched to a gene: 3. From germline, CDR1 is MDHEN and CDR2 SYDVKM. The CDR3 is made up of 13 amino acids.

This rearrangement joins TRBV3-1 to TRBJ1-4; maybe TRBD1 (6 bases). CDR1 is LGHDT and CDR2 is YNNKEL in the germline V gene (reference sequence). V lost 4 bases and J lost 0, with 12 bases in between. This CDR3 has 16 residues. CDR3 residues: CASSPTGQATNEKLFF. Written as DNA, the CDR3 is TGTGCCAGCAGCCCCACGGGACAAGCAACTAATGAAAAACTGTTTTTT.